This T cell receptor (beta chain) came from a study of blood T cell repertoires in COVID-19. The CDR3 is made up of 15 amino acids. Germline assignment: CDR1 SGDLS and CDR2 YYNGEE. V shed 4 bases and J 4 bases; nucleotides not matched to a gene: 5. The repertoire was sequenced with immunoSEQ multiplex PCR; TCRdb's copy has only in-frame clones and lacks some. The repertoire consists of a few hundred thousand clones, with 85% occurring once and the leading ten covering roughly 3.7%. The sequence was collected from a woman aged 18-29 years with acute or convalescent COVID-19. V usage is TRBV9 and J usage is TRBJ2-1; 10 bases match TRBD1. Material for sequencing was peripheral blood. As DNA, the CDR3 is TGTGCCAGCAGCAACCGGGACAGGGGTTACAATGAGCAGTTCTTC. Translating gives CASSNRDRGYNEQFF.